This TCR beta chain was profiled in a study of blood T cell repertoires in COVID-19. Looking at the study overall: The United States, Italy and Spain were the sources of the acute and convalescent COVID-19 samples.

Original methodology: Estimation of nucleated cell counts relied on the amplification of reference gene primers. Sequencing was performed with immunoSEQ multiplex PCR; in TCRdb, only in-frame clones are kept and a portion is missing. V, J and clone size are those of that table, while D and trimming were read from the DNA. The table lists about 81,000 clones, around 80% of them singletons. This CDR3 comprises 15 residues. V lost 1 base to trimming and J lost 7 bases; unmatched junction nucleotides: 4. CDR1 is SGHTA, CDR2 FQGNSA, per germline. V gene TRBV7-2 combines with J gene TRBJ2-1; 10 nucleotides align to TRBD1. Sequenced material: peripheral blood. The TCR comes from a human donor in a cohort sampled during active COVID-19. The CDR3 coding sequence is TGTGCCAGCAGCTTAGAGGGACAGGGGTGGAATGAGCAGTTCTTC. Encoded protein: CASSLEGQGWNEQFF.